Following are 29 T cell receptor beta chains from one sample sequenced in a study of blood T cell repertoires in COVID-19. Profiling relied on immunoSEQ multiplex PCR, and the TCRdb table lists in-frame clones only, not all of them. In the table there are roughly 200,000 clones, around 90% of which are singletons. Sequenced material: peripheral blood. Receptors were obtained from a man over 45 with acute or convalescent COVID-19.

V and J are TRBV11-2 and TRBJ2-6; a weak D match, TRBD2 (6 bases). With 1 base removed from V and 0 bases from J, the gap between germline ends came to 10 bases. This CDR3 has 17 amino acids. Germline CDR1 SGHAT, CDR2 FQNNGV. CDR3 region: CASSLASGSSGANVLTF. In DNA, the CDR3 is TGTGCCAGCAGCTTAGCCTCCGGGAGCTCTGGGGCCAACGTCCTGACTTTC. The full variable domain, rest sourced from reference TRBV11-2 and TRBJ2-6, is EAGVAQSPRYKIIEKRQSVAFWCNPISGHATLYWYQQILGQGPKLLIQFQNNGVVDDSQLPKDRFSAERLKGVDSTLKIQPAKLEDSAVYLCASSLASGSSGANVLTFGAGSRLTVL.

V gene TRBV18 combines with J gene TRBJ1-1, with D possibly TRBD1 on 6 matching bases. This CDR3 region has 14 residues. Trimming took off 1 base at V and 4 bases at J, with 10 bases between the two ends. The germline CDR1 and CDR2 sequences are KGHSH and LQKENI. The CDR3 is CASSPRGGGTEAFF. CDR3 DNA: TGTGCCAGCTCACCACGCGGGGGCGGCACTGAAGCTTTCTTT.

In its sample, this clone was seen once. The genes are TRBV29-1 and TRBJ2-7; D call uncertain. Germline V CDR1 and CDR2: SQVTM, ANQGSEA. The CDR3 has 13 amino acids. V shed 4 bases and J shed 2 bases, with 12 bases lying between them. The CDR3 loop is CSVAAKRTYEQYF. The DNA of the CDR3 is TGCAGCGTTGCAGCGAAGAGAACCTACGAGCAGTACTTC.

The chain recombines TRBV6-5 with TRBJ2-3, with TRBD2 as a possible D gene (6 bases). CDR1 is MNHEY, CDR2 SVGAGI, per germline. The CDR3 consists of 13 residues. Deletions cut 7 bases from V and 2 bases from J, with 10 bases between. The CDR3 DNA sequence: TGTGCCAGCACCGGGGGAACCACAGATACGCAGTATTTT. Its translation: CASTGGTTDTQYF.

This sequence joins TRBV4-3 and TRBJ2-3; D not resolved. The V gene lost 0 bases and the J gene lost 2 bases, with 6 bases spanning the gap. The CDR3 sequence is 14 residues long. CDR1 and CDR2 (germline): LGHNA, YSLEER. The CDR3 DNA is TGCGCCAGCAGCCAAGAGATAGCCACAGATACGCAGTATTTT. Encoded protein: CASSQEIATDTQYF.

The rearrangement uses TRBV3-1 (or the pseudogene TRBV3-2) and TRBJ2-7; 7 bases align to TRBD1. This CDR3 contains 17 residues. The V and J ends lost 0 bases and 1 base, in that order; junction bases with no gene match: 9. CDR1 LGHDT and CDR2 YNNKEL come from the germline V gene (reference sequence). The chain's CDR3 is CASSQDRRQGESYEQYV. The CDR3 DNA follows: TGTGCCAGCAGCCAAGATCGACGACAGGGTGAGTCCTACGAGCAGTACGTC.

The chain couples TRBV6-5 to TRBJ1-1; 9 bases are shared with TRBD1. Germline CDR1 and CDR2: MNHEY and SVGAGI. This CDR3 has 14 amino acids. V lost 6 bases, J lost 4 bases, and 6 bases stayed unmatched. The CDR3, as DNA: TGTGCCAGCAGCCGCGGGACAGGGAGCACTGAAGCTTTCTTT. Its translation: CASSRGTGSTEAFF.

The chain joins TRBV5-8 to TRBJ2-6, with D unclear. The length of the CDR3 is 15 residues. Germline loops: CDR1 SGHTS, CDR2 YDEGEE. Between the trimmed V and J ends, which lost 4 bases and 2 bases, there was a span of 10 bases. The CDR3 DNA reads as TGTGCCAGCAGCCCCGGAGTACCTGGGGCCAACGTCCTGACTTTC. This codes for CASSPGVPGANVLTF.

Note on this clone: The sample has other DNA sequences that encode this CDR3 too. The chain is built from TRBV28 and TRBJ1-3; D is unclear. The germline gives CDR1 MDHEN, CDR2 SYDVKM. The CDR3 loop spans 15 amino acids. The V gene lost 5 bases and the J gene lost 0 bases, with 11 bases spanning the gap. The CDR3 DNA is TGTGCCAGCAGTCCCGGAGGTAACTCTGGAAACACCATATATTTT. This translates into CASSPGGNSGNTIYF.

The chain couples TRBV5-1 to TRBJ1-1, with D maybe TRBD1 (6 bases). The V gene lost 0 bases and the J gene lost 0 bases, with 18 bases spanning the gap. Germline CDR1 SGHRS, CDR2 YFSETQ. The length of the CDR3 is 18 residues. The CDR3 is CASSLVPAGAGMNTEAFF. Here the CDR3 DNA reads TGCGCCAGCAGCTTGGTGCCGGCAGGGGCAGGCATGAACACTGAAGCTTTCTTT.

The chain links TRBV12-3 or TRBV12-4 to TRBJ2-5, with D uncertain. The CDR3 extends over 12 amino acids. With 5 bases removed from V and 4 bases from J, the gap between germline ends came to 8 bases. The CDR3 sequence: CASSQIAETQYF. The CDR3 DNA reads as TGTGCCAGCAGTCAGATTGCAGAGACCCAGTACTTC.

This rearrangement joins TRBV11-2 to TRBJ2-7; no clear D gene. This CDR3 region has 15 residues. V shed 0 bases and J shed 2 bases, with 11 bases lying between them. CDR1 is SGHAT, CDR2 FQNNGV, per germline. The CDR3 DNA sequence: TGTGCCAGCAGCTTAGATCGCCAGGCCCCCTACGAGCAGTACTTC. Amino acids: CASSLDRQAPYEQYF.

This clone appeared a single time. The chain couples TRBV6-1 to TRBJ2-1; 14 bases align to TRBD2. Germline CDR1 MNHNS, CDR2 SASEGT. The CDR3 contains 17 residues. V lost 4 bases to trimming and J lost 7 bases; unmatched junction nucleotides: 9. The CDR3 DNA is TGTGCCAGCAGTGGGCGGACTAGCGGGGGGAAGGAGAATGAGCAGTTCTTC. The encoded protein is CASSGRTSGGKENEQFF.

CDR3 region: CASSRRGPQFF. CDR3 DNA: TGTGCCAGCAGTCGCAGGGGGCCCCAGTTCTTC. The chain joins TRBV28 to TRBJ2-1, with 8 nucleotides matching TRBD1. With 5 bases clipped from V and 13 bases from J, the junction kept 4 bases outside the gene matches. There are 11 residues in the CDR3. CDR1 and CDR2 (germline): MDHEN, SYDVKM.

The chain employs TRBV14 and TRBJ2-7; D remains ambiguous. Trimming pared 4 bases from V and 3 bases from J, leaving 16 bases between. CDR3 length: 15 residues. Germline V gene sequence: CDR1 SGHDN, CDR2 FVKESK. The CDR3 nucleotides read TGTGCCAGCAGCCGGTCCGGGTCCCCGGGCTACGAGCAGTACGTC. The encoded protein is CASSRSGSPGYEQYV.

This chain uses TRBV19 with TRBJ1-3; unclear D gene. From germline, CDR1 is LNHDA and CDR2 SQIVND (reference sequence). V gave up 3 bases and J gave up 0 bases, with 15 bases separating them. This CDR3 is built from 17 residues. The CDR3 DNA sequence: TGTGCCAGTAGTATTATTGTGTCAACCTACTCTGGAAACACCATATATTTT. Translation: CASSIIVSTYSGNTIYF. The variable domain in full, with the rest retrieved from reference TRBV19 and TRBJ1-3, is DGGITQSPKYLFRKEGQNVTLSCEQNLNHDAMYWYRQDPGQGLRLIYYSQIVNDFQKGDIAEGYSVSREKKESFPLTVTSAQKNPTAFYLCASSIIVSTYSGNTIYFGEGSWLTVV.

This chain uses TRBV6-4 with TRBJ1-2; D ambiguous. V lost 2 bases, J lost 8 bases, and 9 bases lay in between. The CDR3 loop spans 12 amino acids. CDR1 is MRHNA and CDR2 is SNTAGT in the germline V gene. CDR3 sequence: CASSDSTRGYTF. The CDR3 DNA follows: TGTGCCAGCAGTGACAGTACTCGGGGCTACACCTTC.

This clone was counted a few times. This chain connects TRBV9 to TRBJ2-7; D is undetermined. The CDR3 runs 14 residues. In germline, CDR1 is SGDLS, CDR2 YYNGEE. V was pared by 4 bases and J by 0 bases, with 11 bases between. The CDR3 here is CASSPQVGSYEQYF. CDR3 in DNA: TGTGCCAGCAGCCCGCAGGTGGGCTCCTACGAGCAGTACTTC.

This chain uses TRBV29-1 with TRBJ2-1; 16 bases line up with TRBD2. The CDR3 totals 17 residues. Germline lookup yields CDR1 SQVTM and CDR2 ANQGSEA. V gave up 6 bases and J gave up 0 bases; unmatched junction bases: 5. The CDR3 region has the DNA TGCAGCGTCTCGGGACTAGCGGGAGGGAGCTCCTACAATGAGCAGTTCTTC. Residues: CSVSGLAGGSSYNEQFF.

V gene TRBV18 combines with J gene TRBJ2-7; 8 nucleotides agree with TRBD2. The CDR3 extends over 13 amino acids. After removal of 6 bases from V and 4 bases from J, the junction contained 5 bases not matched to a gene. CDR1 is KGHSH, CDR2 LQKENI, per germline. For the CDR3, the DNA is TGTGCCAGCTCCTCGGGGGGGGCTTACGAGCAGTACGTC. The encoded protein is CASSSGGAYEQYV.

The V call is TRBV24-1, the J call TRBJ2-1, with 9 bases aligning to TRBD1. Germline CDR1 KGHDR, CDR2 SFDVKD. The CDR3 totals 18 residues. Trimming took 0 bases from V and 0 from J; bases not matched to a gene: 5. The CDR3, as DNA: TGTGCCACCAGTGATTTGCCGGGACAGGGAATCTCCTACAATGAGCAGTTCTTC. Translated, it gives CATSDLPGQGISYNEQFF.

CDR3 residues: CASSPILRETPSEQYF. The CDR3 bases are TGTGCCAGCTCACCAATCCTACGGGAGACGCCGTCCGAGCAGTACTTC. The V gene is TRBV18, the J gene TRBJ2-7; D is perhaps TRBD2 (6 bases). The CDR3 extends over 16 amino acids. V was clipped by 2 bases and J by 6 bases, with 20 bases between them. Germline V gives CDR1 KGHSH, CDR2 LQKENI.

The gene calls are TRBV28 and TRBJ1-5; 12 bases match TRBD1. The CDR3 runs 15 residues. The junction had 4 bases not matched to a gene; V was cut back by 3 bases and J by 7 bases. Germline CDR1 MDHEN, CDR2 SYDVKM. The chain's CDR3 is CASSFGTGGWQPQHF. The DNA for the CDR3 is TGTGCCAGCAGTTTTGGGACAGGGGGCTGGCAGCCCCAGCATTTT.

This clone was seen a single time. The rearrangement uses TRBV5-1 and TRBJ2-1; 7 bases line up with TRBD2. This CDR3 is 14 amino acids long. Germline V gene data show CDR1 as SGHRS and CDR2 as YFSETQ. With V trimmed by 3 bases and J by 3 bases, 3 bases remained unmatched. The CDR3 DNA sequence: TGCGCCAGCAGCTCTCCGGGGGGCTACAATGAGCAGTTCTTC. As protein: CASSSPGGYNEQFF.

The V gene is TRBV6-5, the J gene TRBJ2-1; maybe TRBD1 (6 bases). Trimming took off 2 bases at V and 0 bases at J, with 8 bases between the two ends. Germline V CDR1 and CDR2: MNHEY, SVGAGI. This CDR3 has 15 amino acids. The CDR3 is CASSYRGSSYNEQFF. The CDR3 nucleotides are TGTGCCAGCAGTTACAGGGGGAGCTCCTACAATGAGCAGTTCTTC.

This rearrangement joins TRBV5-8 to TRBJ1-3; no firm D call. Germline-derived CDR1 and CDR2 are SGHTS and YDEGEE. V lost 9 bases and J lost 0, with 13 bases in between. This CDR3 spans 14 amino acids. CDR3 residues: CAIPKRDSGNTIYF. DNA for the CDR3: TGTGCCATCCCGAAGAGGGACTCTGGAAACACCATATATTTT.

In this sample, this clone turned up once. V and J are TRBV20-1 and TRBJ2-1; D is perhaps TRBD2 (7 bases). The V gene's germline CDR1 is DFQATT and CDR2 SNEGSKA (reference sequence). V lost 3 bases and J 2 bases, leaving 11 bases between the germline ends. The CDR3 contains 14 residues. The CDR3 protein is CSASWRGPYNEQFF. The CDR3 nucleotides read TGCAGTGCTAGTTGGCGGGGGCCCTACAATGAGCAGTTCTTC.

The chain has TRBV30 and TRBJ2-2, with a possible D match to TRBD1 (6 bases). The CDR3 extends over 15 amino acids. CDR1 GTSNPN and CDR2 SVGIG come from the germline V gene (reference sequence). The V and J ends lost 3 bases and 5 bases respectively, with 16 bases between them. The CDR3 DNA reads as TGTGCCTGGAGCGACAGGAGCCCGGGGACCGGGGAGCTGTTTTTT. It codes for CAWSDRSPGTGELFF.

V is TRBV27 and J is TRBJ2-1; tentatively, D is TRBD2 (5 bases). The germline V and J ends were trimmed by 3 bases and 9 bases, with 12 bases remaining between them. Germline loops: CDR1 MNHEY, CDR2 SMNVEV (reference sequence). The CDR3 is 13 amino acids. The CDR3 sequence is CASSLWLAGEQFF. The CDR3 DNA reads TGTGCCAGCAGTTTGTGGCTAGCCGGTGAGCAGTTCTTC.